These T cell receptor beta chains were read from a single sample in a study of blood T cell repertoires in COVID-19. Repertoires were generated with immunoSEQ multiplex PCR, while TCRdb's copy carries only in-frame clones and drops some. The data hold about 120,000 clones, with 81% observed a single time. The sample consisted of peripheral blood. The receptor set was obtained from a human donor in a cohort sampled during active COVID-19. Each CDR3 is given with its conserved first and last residue. The order of the fields is V gene, D gene, CDR3 protein. D genes are given only for firm matches.

>TRBV7-2|NA
CASSLARRAETQYF
>TRBV25-1|NA
CASTPQGYSPLHF
>TRBV18|TRBD1
CASSPGTAAGNTIYF
>TRBV18|NA
CASSPRPPTNEKLFF
>TRBV6-5|NA
CASRYDTTYEQYF
>TRBV30|TRBD2
CAWSALAGYNEQFF
>TRBV5-4|NA
CASSWDNPYEQYF
>TRBV6-5|TRBD2
CAGTSGSAYNEQFF
>TRBV15|NA
CATRGGGASGEKLFF
>TRBV6-2/TRBV6-3|TRBD2
CASSSLVSGRPDTQYF
>TRBV9|TRBD2
CASSVVAGGRPGELFF
>TRBV6-6|NA
CASMGRYNEQFF
>TRBV2|TRBD1
CASRAGTGDEKLFF
>TRBV11-3|NA
CASMLRAGETQYF
>TRBV27|TRBD1
CASTPRTRDRVAYEQYF
>TRBV2|TRBD1
CASTGQGYTGELFF
>TRBV15|NA
CATSRESQISTDTQYF
>TRBV9|TRBD1
CASSLGQGAYNEQFF
>TRBV10-3|TRBD1
CAISELKGQGTEKLFF
>TRBV19|NA
CASRKGHLNTEAFF
>TRBV19|TRBD1
CASSIVGTDLSNYGYTF
>TRBV5-4|TRBD2
CASSPGGRQETQYF
>TRBV5-4|NA
CASSSQGPGGYTF
>TRBV28|NA
CASRERWSSYEQYF
>TRBV4-2|TRBD2
CASSKGTSGSFADTQYF
>TRBV12-3/TRBV12-4|NA
CASSPTGYTEAFF
>TRBV11-2|TRBD1
CASSRNAGTGRLNTEAFF
>TRBV28|TRBD1
CASSLSDRVIGQPQHF
>TRBV5-1|NA
CASSGQNTEAFF
>TRBV28|TRBD1
CASIRPGQGYSGANVLTF
>TRBV6-6|TRBD2
CASRTALAGGIDTQYF
>TRBV7-9|TRBD2
CASRLAAGGVYNEQFF
>TRBV30|TRBD1
CAWSVRDRGQAGANVLTF
>TRBV29-1|NA
CSVTVPLSSYEQYF
>TRBV6-2/TRBV6-3|NA
CASSYGTESTLKYF
>TRBV5-1|TRBD2
CASSLVLAGGDKETQYF
>TRBV9|TRBD2
CASSTRLAGHTQNEETQYF
>TRBV27|NA
CASSGVAGAGGYTF
>TRBV6-6|NA
CASRRESSGNTIYF
>TRBV6-1|NA
CASSEPGGPTYEQYF
>TRBV4-1|NA
CARITSTYSYNEQFF
>TRBV13|NA
CASRNLFRGASGANVLTF